This T cell receptor (beta chain) was documented in a study of Graves' ophthalmopathy and Graves' hyperthyroidism. This CDR3 has 16 residues. Germline V lookup: CDR1 SQVTM, CDR2 ANQGSEA. Unmatched junction bases numbered 11, after V lost 2 bases and J lost 5 bases. TCR beta CDR3 regions were amplified from RNA transcripts. A first-round RT-PCR used HTBI primers, followed by a second-round multiplex PCR. TCRdb used MiXCR to reprocess the multiplex PCR reads, holding one entry per CDR3 protein. The sample includes about 740,000 distinct CDR3 sequences, roughly two fifths of them seen just once. 8.5 to 10 ml of fresh blood yielded the PBMCs by density gradient.

The sequence was collected from an adult man with Graves' ophthalmopathy. The sequencing sample was made of peripheral blood. The V gene is TRBV29-1, the J gene TRBJ2-5; 10 positions agree with TRBD2. The CDR3 DNA is TGCAGCGTTGAATCATGGCTAGCGGGGGCCGGGGAGACCCAGTACTTC. It specifies CSVESWLAGAGETQYF.